Listed below are T cell receptor beta chains from one sample, sequenced in a study of OX40 agonist ivuxolimab in advanced cancers. Clones were sequenced by immunoSEQ multiplex PCR, and TCRdb holds only the in-frame ones, with some missing. The sample lists around 15,000 clones; about 85% were seen once. Sequencing was performed on CD4+ or CD8+ T cells sorted from blood, taken in a trial of the OX40 agonist ivuxolimab. The receptors originated from an adult with an advanced solid tumor such as melanoma, head and neck, liver or kidney cancer. CDR3s include the opening cysteine and the closing phenylalanine or tryptophan. D genes are given only for firm matches. Clone size is given for some rows only: seen once, a few or many times, or a class if the clone is expanded.

D gene,J gene,clone size,V gene,CDR3 protein,CDR3 DNA
TRBD2,TRBJ2-3,-,TRBV7-8,CASSLFSGSRDTQYF,TGTGCCAGCAGCTTATTCAGCGGGAGTAGGGATACGCAGTATTTT
-,TRBJ2-2,-,TRBV7-3,CASSFHSRNTGELFF,TGTGCCAGCAGCTTTCACTCACGCAACACCGGGGAGCTGTTTTTT
-,TRBJ1-5,-,TRBV28,CASSPKGSRNQPQHF,TGTGCCAGCAGTCCGAAGGGCAGTCGCAATCAGCCCCAGCATTTT
-,TRBJ1-1,-,TRBV28,CASSQGTGNAFF,TGTGCCAGCAGCCAAGGGACCGGGAACGCTTTCTTT
-,TRBJ2-2,medium-sized,TRBV6-5,CASSINTGELFF,TGTGCCAGTTCCATCAACACCGGGGAGCTGTTTTTT
-,TRBJ2-1,-,TRBV9,CASSRTNEQFF,TGTGCCAGCAGCCGTACCAATGAGCAGTTCTTC
TRBD1,TRBJ2-7,-,TRBV7-6,CASSLEDRALYEQYF,TGTGCCAGCAGCTTAGAAGACAGGGCGCTCTACGAGCAGTACTTC
TRBD2,TRBJ2-7,-,TRBV7-2,CASSLISGRETYEQYF,TGTGCCAGCAGCTTAATTTCGGGGAGGGAAACTTACGAGCAGTACTTC
-,TRBJ1-1,-,TRBV5-4,CASGTSEAFF,TGTGCCTCCGGGACTTCTGAAGCTTTCTTT
TRBD1,TRBJ2-7,-,TRBV14,CASSQRGREQGYEQYF,TGTGCCAGCAGCCAAAGAGGTCGGGAACAGGGGTACGAGCAGTACTTC
-,TRBJ2-2,once,TRBV7-3,CASSLSGTGELFF,TGTGCCAGCAGCTTAAGTGGGACCGGGGAGCTGTTTTTT
-,TRBJ2-2,few,TRBV7-9,CASSLSGGELFF,TGTGCCAGCAGCTTAAGCGGCGGGGAGCTGTTTTTT
-,TRBJ2-2,few,TRBV30,CAWGSGTFTGELFF,TGTGCCTGGGGATCCGGGACATTCACCGGGGAGCTGTTTTTT
-,TRBJ2-2,-,TRBV5-6,CASSLEIGELFF,TGTGCCAGCAGCTTGGAGATCGGGGAGCTGTTTTTT
-,TRBJ2-1,-,TRBV28,CASSFADNEQFF,TGTGCCAGCAGTTTTGCCGACAATGAGCAGTTCTTC
TRBD1,TRBJ2-7,-,TRBV5-6,CASRPDRDYEQYF,TGTGCCAGCAGGCCCGACAGGGACTACGAGCAGTACTTC
-,TRBJ2-2,-,TRBV28,CASSSAGIRGELFF,TGTGCCAGCAGTTCAGCAGGGATCCGCGGGGAGCTGTTTTTT
-,TRBJ2-7,-,TRBV27,CASSHRYEQYF,TGTGCCAGCAGTCACAGGTACGAGCAGTACTTC
TRBD1,TRBJ2-2,-,TRBV4-3,CASSHAVGQGYTGELFF,TGCGCCAGCAGCCACGCCGTCGGACAGGGATATACCGGGGAGCTGTTTTTT
-,TRBJ2-5,-,TRBV7-9,CASSKAGVGETQYF,TGTGCCAGCAGCAAGGCAGGGGTGGGGGAGACCCAGTACTTC
-,TRBJ2-4,-,TRBV7-8,CASSSLVGARHKNIQYF,TGTGCCAGCAGCTCCCTCGTTGGGGCGCGTCACAAAAACATTCAGTACTTC
TRBD1,TRBJ1-4,few,TRBV27,CASSLTGGNEKLFF,TGTGCCAGCAGTCTTACAGGGGGTAATGAAAAACTGTTTTTT
-,TRBJ2-1,-,TRBV5-1,CASSLGPGLDEQFF,TGCGCCAGCAGCTTGGGGCCCGGTTTAGATGAGCAGTTCTTC
TRBD1,TRBJ2-7,-,TRBV30,CASTGQGLYEQYF,TGTGCCTCTACGGGACAGGGACTCTACGAGCAGTACTTC
-,TRBJ2-4,medium-sized,TRBV19,CASSILPSGSTKNIQYF,TGTGCCAGTAGTATTCTACCCTCGGGATCCACGAAAAACATTCAGTACTTC
-,TRBJ2-7,-,TRBV29-1,CSVERDYEQYF,TGCAGCGTTGAGAGGGACTACGAGCAGTACTTC
-,TRBJ2-7,-,TRBV27,CASSLSMVYEQYF,TGTGCCAGCAGTTTATCTATGGTCTACGAGCAGTACTTC
-,TRBJ1-2,-,TRBV5-8,CASSDYGYTF,TGTGCCAGCAGCGACTATGGCTACACCTTC
TRBD2,TRBJ2-5,-,TRBV7-2,CASSLRAGVSETQYF,TGTGCCAGCTCCCTTAGAGCGGGAGTCTCTGAGACCCAGTACTTC
-,TRBJ1-6,once,TRBV6-1,CASRPGPANSPLHF,TGTGCCAGCAGGCCGGGACCGGCAAATTCACCCCTCCACTTT
-,TRBJ2-7,-,TRBV5-4,CASSLEGLTYEQYF,TGTGCCAGCAGCTTGGAGGGTTTGACCTACGAGCAGTACTTC
TRBD1,TRBJ1-6,few,TRBV30,CAWSVPQGDSPLHF,TGTGCCTGGAGTGTCCCCCAGGGGGACTCACCCCTCCACTTT
-,TRBJ2-2,-,TRBV27,CASWAGGPGGELFF,TGTGCCAGCTGGGCCGGGGGCCCTGGCGGGGAGCTGTTTTTT
-,TRBJ2-5,-,TRBV7-8,CASSPRGRETQYF,TGTGCCAGCAGCCCCCGGGGTAGAGAGACCCAGTACTTC
-,TRBJ2-5,-,TRBV21-1,CASTVSGSQETQYF,TGTGCCAGCACCGTTAGCGGGAGTCAAGAGACCCAGTACTTC
TRBD1,TRBJ1-5,-,TRBV6-1,CASSERTGGLLSNQPQHF,TGTGCCAGCAGTGAACGGACAGGGGGCCTCCTAAGCAATCAGCCCCAGCATTTT
TRBD2,TRBJ2-7,-,TRBV5-4,CASSLNAGASYEQYF,TGTGCCAGCAGCTTGAATGCGGGAGCGTCCTACGAGCAGTACTTC
TRBD2,TRBJ2-7,-,TRBV11-1,CASSLDWRESPYEQYF,TGTGCCAGCAGCTTAGATTGGCGGGAGTCTCCCTACGAGCAGTACTTC
-,TRBJ2-1,-,TRBV4-1,CASSQESGQGIQFF,TGCGCCAGCAGCCAAGAATCAGGGCAGGGGATACAGTTCTTC
-,TRBJ2-1,-,TRBV7-9,CASSLDGYNEQFF,TGTGCCAGCAGCTTAGATGGGTACAATGAGCAGTTCTTC
-,TRBJ2-5,-,TRBV30,CAWSLVKETQYF,TGTGCCTGGAGTCTAGTGAAAGAGACCCAGTACTTC
-,TRBJ1-4,-,TRBV9,CASSVAPALATNEKLFF,TGTGCCAGCAGCGTAGCGCCAGCCCTCGCAACTAATGAAAAACTGTTTTTT
-,TRBJ2-6,-,TRBV5-6,CASSLAGVSGANVLTF,TGTGCCAGCAGCTTGGCCGGAGTATCTGGGGCCAACGTCCTGACTTTC
-,TRBJ2-4,few,TRBV6-1,CASSEMAGATNIQYF,TGTGCCAGCAGTGAGATGGCAGGGGCGACGAACATTCAGTACTTC
-,TRBJ1-1,-,TRBV7-9,CASSLGGEAFF,TGTGCCAGCAGCTTAGGGGGGGAAGCTTTCTTT
TRBD1,TRBJ1-1,-,TRBV28,CASSDRGTEAFF,TGTGCCAGCAGCGACAGGGGAACTGAAGCTTTCTTT
-,TRBJ2-7,-,TRBV7-9,CASSLSEDEQYF,TGTGCCAGCAGCTTAAGTGAAGACGAGCAGTACTTC
-,TRBJ2-7,-,TRBV23-1,CASRLNWGTFYYEQYF,TGCGCCAGCAGACTGAACTGGGGGACTTTCTACTACGAGCAGTACTTC
TRBD2,TRBJ2-7,-,TRBV7-8,CASSLGGGGYEQYF,TGTGCCAGCAGCTTAGGCGGGGGTGGCTACGAGCAGTACTTC
-,TRBJ2-1,-,TRBV7-9,CASSSPNPLAGSYNEQFF,TGTGCCAGCAGCTCCCCTAACCCCTTGGCGGGCTCCTACAATGAGCAGTTCTTC
TRBD2,TRBJ2-5,once,TRBV7-3,CASSLEGLAGETQYF,TGTGCCAGCAGCTTAGAGGGGCTAGCGGGGGAGACCCAGTACTTC
TRBD1,TRBJ1-1,-,TRBV28,CASSFPLGQDLMNTEAFF,TGTGCCAGCAGTTTTCCACTGGGACAGGACCTCATGAACACTGAAGCTTTCTTT
-,TRBJ1-1,-,TRBV19,CASSPQSNTEAFF,TGTGCCAGTAGCCCCCAATCGAACACTGAAGCTTTCTTT
-,TRBJ2-1,few,TRBV2,CASSDLSGTYNEQFF,TGTGCCAGCAGTGACTTATCGGGGACCTACAATGAGCAGTTCTTC
TRBD2,TRBJ2-7,once,TRBV6-5,CASSYVTSGRREQYF,TGTGCCAGCAGTTACGTCACTAGCGGGAGGCGAGAGCAGTACTTC
TRBD2,TRBJ2-7,-,TRBV11-1,CASSLRGNYYEQYF,TGTGCCAGCAGCCTGCGGGGGAACTACTACGAGCAGTACTTC
TRBD2,TRBJ2-1,-,TRBV19,CASSIDGLGGSGDNEQFF,TGTGCCAGTAGTATAGATGGACTAGGCGGGAGCGGTGACAATGAGCAGTTCTTC
TRBD2,TRBJ2-1,-,TRBV7-2,CASSLPWGGEQFF,TGTGCCAGCAGCTTACCCTGGGGGGGTGAGCAGTTCTTC
-,TRBJ2-2,-,TRBV2,CASPRNTGELFF,TGTGCCAGCCCCAGGAACACCGGGGAGCTGTTTTTT